These 2 T cell receptor beta chains were sequenced from one sample in a study of cytomegalovirus exposure and HLA in healthy donors. The PCR contained 60 Vbeta and 13 Jbeta primers. This table comes from immunoSEQ multiplex PCR, and its TCRdb copy is limited to in-frame clones, with some not included. The sample carries 100,000 or so clones, approximately 77% recorded once. The sample consisted of PBMCs. The origin of the receptors is a human donor in good health.

CDR3 sequence (DNA): TGTGCCAGCAGCCGCGACAGGTCGGAGCAGTACTTC. Translated: CASSRDRSEQYF. This chain links TRBV6-5 with TRBJ2-7; D might be TRBD1 (6 bases). Germline CDR1 MNHEY, CDR2 SVGAGI. With 6 bases removed from V and 7 bases from J, the gap between germline ends came to 13 bases. The CDR3 is 12 residues long.

The rearrangement joins TRBV5-1 to TRBJ2-5, with 10 bases matching TRBD1. Trimming took 1 base from V and 2 from J; bases not matched to a gene: 5. Germline V gene lookup returns CDR1 SGHRS and CDR2 YFSETQ. The CDR3 is made up of 16 amino acids. The CDR3 protein is CASSLNRQGAQETQYF. CDR3 sequence (DNA): TGCGCCAGCAGCTTGAATCGACAGGGGGCTCAAGAGACCCAGTACTTC.